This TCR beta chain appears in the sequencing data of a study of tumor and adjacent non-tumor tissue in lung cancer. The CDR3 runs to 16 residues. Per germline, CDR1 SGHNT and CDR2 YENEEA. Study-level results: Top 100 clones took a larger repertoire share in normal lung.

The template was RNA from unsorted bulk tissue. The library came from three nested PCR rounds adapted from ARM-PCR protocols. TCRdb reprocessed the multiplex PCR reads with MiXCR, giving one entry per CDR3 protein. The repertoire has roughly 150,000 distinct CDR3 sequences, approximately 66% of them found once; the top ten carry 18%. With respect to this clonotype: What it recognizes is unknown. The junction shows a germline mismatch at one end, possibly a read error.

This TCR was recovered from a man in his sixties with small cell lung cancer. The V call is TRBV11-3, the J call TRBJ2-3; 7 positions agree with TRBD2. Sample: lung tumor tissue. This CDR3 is CGSSSRLGGGPDTQYF. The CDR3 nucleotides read TGTGGCAGCAGCAGCCGACTGGGGGGGGGACCAGATACGCAGTACTTT. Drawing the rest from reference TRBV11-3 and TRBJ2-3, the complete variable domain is EAGVVQSPRYKIIEKKQPVAFWCNPISGHNTLYWYLQNLGQGPELLIRYENEEAVDDSQLPKDRFSAERLKGVDSTLKIQPAELGDSAVYLCGSSSRLGGGPDTQYFGPGTRLTVL.